Included here is one T cell receptor (beta chain) sequence, with context. There are 16 residues in the CDR3. V trimming: 2 bases; J trimming: 3 bases; junction bases outside the gene matches: 9. Germline V gives CDR1 MNHEY, CDR2 SVGAGI. These data come from a study of control samples from healthy donors and cancer patients. Generated by immunoSEQ multiplex PCR, the TCRdb table keeps only in-frame clones and is missing some. Its clone listing holds about 190,000 clones. The chain employs TRBV6-5 and TRBJ2-5; the match to TRBD2 covers 7 bases. The sequencing input was blood. This clonotype originated in a woman aged 25 to 39 in good health. CDR3 sequence (DNA): TGTGCCAGCAGTTACGGCCGAGAGCGGGGAAAAGAGACCCAGTACTTC. It yields the protein CASSYGRERGKETQYF.